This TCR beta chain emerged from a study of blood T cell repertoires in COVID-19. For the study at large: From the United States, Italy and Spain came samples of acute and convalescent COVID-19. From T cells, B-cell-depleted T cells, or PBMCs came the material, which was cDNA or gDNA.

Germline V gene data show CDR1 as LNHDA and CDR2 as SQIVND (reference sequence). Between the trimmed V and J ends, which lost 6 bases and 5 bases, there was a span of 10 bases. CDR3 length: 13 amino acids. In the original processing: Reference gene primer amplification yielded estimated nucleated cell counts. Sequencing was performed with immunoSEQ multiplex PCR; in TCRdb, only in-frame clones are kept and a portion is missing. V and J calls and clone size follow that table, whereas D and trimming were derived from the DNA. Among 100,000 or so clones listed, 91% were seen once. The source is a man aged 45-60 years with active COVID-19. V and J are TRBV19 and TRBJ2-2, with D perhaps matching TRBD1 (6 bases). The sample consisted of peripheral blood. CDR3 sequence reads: CASRVTGTGELFF. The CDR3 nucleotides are TGTGCCAGTAGAGTCACAGGGACCGGGGAGCTGTTTTTT.